Listed below are T cell receptor beta chains from one sample, sequenced in a study of blood T cell repertoires in COVID-19. The assay was immunoSEQ multiplex PCR, and TCRdb's table has in-frame clones only and misses some. In the table there are 250,000 to 350,000 clones, more than 75% of which are singletons. The sample comprised peripheral blood. Receptor source: a woman in her twenties or thirties who had recovered from COVID-19. CDR3s include the opening cysteine and the closing phenylalanine or tryptophan. D genes are given only for firm matches. Part of the rows lack a size; the others show once, few, many or a class for expanded clones.

size: NA; V: TRBV11-1; J: TRBJ2-2; D: TRBD2; DNA: TGTGCCAGCAGCCAGCGGGGGGGCGAGACCGGGGAGCTGTTTTTT; CDR3: CASSQRGGETGELFF
size: once; V: TRBV11-2; J: TRBJ1-2; D: NA; DNA: TGTGCCAGCAGCCTAGGACACCCCCGTAACTATGGCTACACCTTC; CDR3: CASSLGHPRNYGYTF
size: NA; V: TRBV19; J: TRBJ2-1; D: TRBD1; DNA: TGTGCCAGTAGTCCCAGGGGGTCCTACAATGAGCAGTTCTTC; CDR3: CASSPRGSYNEQFF
size: few; V: TRBV25-1; J: TRBJ2-5; D: NA; DNA: TGTGCCAGCAGTGCAGGAGAGACCCAGTACTTC; CDR3: CASSAGETQYF
size: NA; V: TRBV25-1; J: TRBJ2-2; D: NA; DNA: TGTGCCAGCAGTGGATATATCACAGGAAGAGTAACCGGGGAGCTGTTTTTT; CDR3: CASSGYITGRVTGELFF
size: NA; V: TRBV29-1; J: TRBJ2-7; D: TRBD1; DNA: TGCAGCGTGATCCCGACAGGGAATAACGAGCAGTACTTC; CDR3: CSVIPTGNNEQYF
size: NA; V: TRBV28; J: TRBJ1-1; D: NA; DNA: TGTGCCAGCAGTTTGTTGAGCACTGAAGCTTTCTTT; CDR3: CASSLLSTEAFF
size: NA; V: TRBV7-8; J: TRBJ1-1; D: TRBD1; DNA: TGTGCCAGCAGCTTAGGTGGCAGGGGGTCCGGCACTGAAGCTTTCTTT; CDR3: CASSLGGRGSGTEAFF
size: once; V: TRBV29-1; J: TRBJ1-2; D: TRBD1; DNA: TGCAGCGTTGACCCGGGACAGACCTATGGCTACACCTTC; CDR3: CSVDPGQTYGYTF
size: NA; V: TRBV15; J: TRBJ2-5; D: TRBD2; DNA: TGTGCCACCAGCAGAGGTCTAGCGGAACAAGAGACCCAGTACTTC; CDR3: CATSRGLAEQETQYF
size: NA; V: TRBV16; J: TRBJ2-5; D: TRBD1; DNA: TGTGCCAGCAGCCAAGTAGGGGGCGAGACCCAGTACTTC; CDR3: CASSQVGGETQYF
size: NA; V: TRBV21-1; J: TRBJ2-7; D: NA; DNA: TGTGCCAGCAGCAAAGCGCAGCGGGAGGGCCTGTGCGAGCAGTACTTC; CDR3: CASSKAQREGLCEQYF
size: NA; V: TRBV6-5; J: TRBJ1-5; D: NA; DNA: TGTGCCAGCAGTACCCGCCTAGAACAGCCCCAGCATTTT; CDR3: CASSTRLEQPQHF
size: NA; V: TRBV7-8; J: TRBJ2-3; D: NA; DNA: TGTGCCAGCAGCTCCCCAGACCGGGGCACAGATACGCAGTATTTT; CDR3: CASSSPDRGTDTQYF
size: few; V: TRBV11-2; J: TRBJ1-2; D: TRBD1; DNA: TGTGCCAGCAGCTTAGTAAGGGCAGGGGGGCCTGGCTACACCTTC; CDR3: CASSLVRAGGPGYTF
size: NA; V: TRBV11-2; J: TRBJ2-1; D: NA; DNA: TGTGCCAGCAGCTTAGACGGGAGCTCCTACAATGAGCAGTTCTTC; CDR3: CASSLDGSSYNEQFF
size: NA; V: TRBV19; J: TRBJ1-1; D: TRBD1; DNA: TGTGCCAGTAGGATGACAGGGGGCGGGAACACTGAAGCTTTCTTT; CDR3: CASRMTGGGNTEAFF
size: NA; V: TRBV29-1; J: TRBJ2-6; D: NA; DNA: TGCAGCGTGCCGGGGGTCTCTGGGGCCAACGTCCTGACTTTC; CDR3: CSVPGVSGANVLTF
size: NA; V: TRBV5-4; J: TRBJ2-2; D: TRBD1; DNA: TGTGCCAGCAGAGAGCAGGGGGCGGACACCGGGGAGCTGTTTTTT; CDR3: CASREQGADTGELFF